This TCR beta chain was documented in a study of chemoradiotherapy in HPV16-positive cancers. The wider study: A couple of HPV16-positive patients' cells yielded candidate HPV-specific clones and common motifs. Study findings and constraints: HPV-responsive T-cell expansion during chemoradiotherapy was linked to improved recurrence-free survival in HPV16-positive patients. Functional assays defining HPV-specific T cells used only a couple of HPV16-positive patients. During treatment, candidate HPV-specific clones and E7-related motifs expanded in tumor.

This CDR3 spans 15 amino acids. Trimming shortened V by 8 bases and J by 2 bases, and 18 bases separated the two germline ends. The germline V gene encodes CDR1 SEHNR and CDR2 FQNEAQ (reference sequence). Generated by immunoSEQ multiplex PCR, the TCRdb table keeps only in-frame clones and is missing some. This table holds some 21,000 clones, around 88% found once. Concerning this clone: Its antigen is not known.

The genes are TRBV7-9 and TRBJ2-5; the D call may be TRBD1 or TRBD2 (6 bases each). This clonotype was sampled from a human donor with HPV-associated anogenital cancer. The sample was blood, taken from a patient who underwent chemoradiotherapy. The DNA for the CDR3 is TGTGCCAGCGCCCATGGGGGGCGCGGGCAAGAGACCCAGTACTTC. It translates to CASAHGGRGQETQYF. Drawing the rest from reference TRBV7-9 and TRBJ2-5, the complete variable domain is DTGVSQNPRHKITKRGQNVTFRCDPISEHNRLYWYRQTLGQGPEFLTYFQNEAQLEKSRLLSDRFSAERPKGSFSTLEIQRTEQGDSAMYLCASAHGGRGQETQYFGPGTRLLVL.